The TCR beta chain under discussion was sequenced for a study of T cell responses to AZD1222 COVID-19 vaccine. The CDR3 spans 12 residues. The V end was cut by 5 bases, the J end by 6 bases, with 11 bases between. CDR1 and CDR2 from the germline V gene are MNHEY and SMNVEV (reference sequence). The protocol was immunoSEQ multiplex PCR, while the TCRdb copy is restricted to in-frame clones and leaves out a portion. The sample consists of about 120,000 clones, around 85% of them appearing once. The sequence was collected from an adult in good health. This sequence joins TRBV27 and TRBJ2-7; unclear D gene. The material was peripheral blood, obtained on day 0 of AZD1222 vaccination. CDR3 in amino acids: CASSPHNGEQYF. The CDR3 DNA reads TGTGCCAGCAGTCCCCACAACGGCGAGCAGTACTTC.